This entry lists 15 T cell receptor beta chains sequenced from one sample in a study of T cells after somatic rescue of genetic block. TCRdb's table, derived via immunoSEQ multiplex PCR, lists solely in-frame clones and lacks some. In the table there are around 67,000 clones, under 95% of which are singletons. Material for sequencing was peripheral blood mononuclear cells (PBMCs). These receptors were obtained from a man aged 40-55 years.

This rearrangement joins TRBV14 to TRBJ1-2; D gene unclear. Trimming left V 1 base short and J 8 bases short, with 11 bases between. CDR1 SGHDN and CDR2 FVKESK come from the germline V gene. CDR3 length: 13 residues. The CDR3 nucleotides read TGTGCCAGCAGCCAAGTTGTATCGGGGGGCTACACCTTC. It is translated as CASSQVVSGGYTF.

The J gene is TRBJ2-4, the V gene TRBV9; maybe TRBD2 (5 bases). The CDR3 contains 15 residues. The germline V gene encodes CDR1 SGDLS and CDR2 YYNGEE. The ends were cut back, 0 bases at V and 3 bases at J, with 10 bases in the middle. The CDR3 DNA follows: TGTGCCAGCAGCGTAGGGCTAGCCGACAAAAACATTCAGTACTTC. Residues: CASSVGLADKNIQYF. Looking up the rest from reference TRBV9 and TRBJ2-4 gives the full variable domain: DSGVTQTPKHLITATGQRVTLRCSPRSGDLSVYWYQQSLDQGLQFLIQYYNGEERAKGNILERFSAQQFPDLHSELNLSSLELGDSALYFCASSVGLADKNIQYFGAGTRLSVL.

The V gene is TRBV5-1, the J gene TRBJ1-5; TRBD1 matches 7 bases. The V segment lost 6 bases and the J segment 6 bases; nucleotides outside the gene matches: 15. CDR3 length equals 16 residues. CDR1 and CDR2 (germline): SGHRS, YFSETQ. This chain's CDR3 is CASKTGFRQGGQPQHF. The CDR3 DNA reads TGCGCCAGCAAAACGGGGTTCAGACAGGGCGGTCAGCCCCAGCATTTT.

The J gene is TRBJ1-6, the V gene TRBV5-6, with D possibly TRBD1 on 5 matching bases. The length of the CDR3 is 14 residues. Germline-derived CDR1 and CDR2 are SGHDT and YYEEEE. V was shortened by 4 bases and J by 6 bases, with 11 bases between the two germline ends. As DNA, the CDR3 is TGTGCCAGCAGCCCGGGACCGGCTAATTCACCCCTCCACTTT. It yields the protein CASSPGPANSPLHF.

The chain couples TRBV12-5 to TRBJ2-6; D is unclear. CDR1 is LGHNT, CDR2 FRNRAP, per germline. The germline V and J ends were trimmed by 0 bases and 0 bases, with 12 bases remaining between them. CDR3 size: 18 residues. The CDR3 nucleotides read TGTGCTAGTGGTTTGGTGCGGCAGACCCGCTCTGGGGCCAACGTCCTGACTTTC. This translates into CASGLVRQTRSGANVLTF. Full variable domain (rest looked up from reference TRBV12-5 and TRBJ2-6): DARVTQTPRHKVTEMGQEVTMRCQPILGHNTVFWYRQTMMQGLELLAYFRNRAPLDDSGMPKDRFSAEMPDATLATLKIQPSEPRDSAVYFCASGLVRQTRSGANVLTFGAGSRLTVL.

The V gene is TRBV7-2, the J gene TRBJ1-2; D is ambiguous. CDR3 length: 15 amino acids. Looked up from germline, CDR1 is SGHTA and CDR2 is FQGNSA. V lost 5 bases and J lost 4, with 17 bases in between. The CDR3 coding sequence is TGTGCCAGCAGCCGAATGGCGGGCGGACTCTATGGCTACACCTTC. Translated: CASSRMAGGLYGYTF.

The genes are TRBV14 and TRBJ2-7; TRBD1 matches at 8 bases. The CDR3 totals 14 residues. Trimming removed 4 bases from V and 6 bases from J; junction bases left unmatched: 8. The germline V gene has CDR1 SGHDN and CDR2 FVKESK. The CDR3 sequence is CASSRSLTGVEQYF. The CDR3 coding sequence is TGTGCCAGCAGCCGAAGCCTGACAGGGGTCGAGCAGTACTTC.

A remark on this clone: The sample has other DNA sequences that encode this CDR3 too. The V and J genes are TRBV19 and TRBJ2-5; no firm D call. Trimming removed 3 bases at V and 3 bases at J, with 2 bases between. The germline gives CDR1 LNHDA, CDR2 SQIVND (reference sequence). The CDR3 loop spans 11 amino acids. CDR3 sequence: CASSIEETQYF. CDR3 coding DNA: TGTGCCAGTAGTATCGAAGAGACCCAGTACTTC.

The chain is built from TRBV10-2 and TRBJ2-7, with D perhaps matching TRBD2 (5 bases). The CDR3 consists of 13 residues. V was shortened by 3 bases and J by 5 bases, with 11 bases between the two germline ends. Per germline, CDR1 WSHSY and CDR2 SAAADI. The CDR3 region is CASSENSVDEQYF. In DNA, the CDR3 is TGCGCCAGCAGTGAAAATAGCGTAGACGAGCAGTACTTC.

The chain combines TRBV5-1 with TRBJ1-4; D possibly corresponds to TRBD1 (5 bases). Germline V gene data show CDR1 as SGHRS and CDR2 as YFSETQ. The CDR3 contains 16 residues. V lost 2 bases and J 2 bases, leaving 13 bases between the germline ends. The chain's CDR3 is CASSFRGLGTNEKLFF. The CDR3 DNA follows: TGCGCCAGCAGCTTTAGGGGCTTGGGGACTAATGAAAAACTGTTTTTT.

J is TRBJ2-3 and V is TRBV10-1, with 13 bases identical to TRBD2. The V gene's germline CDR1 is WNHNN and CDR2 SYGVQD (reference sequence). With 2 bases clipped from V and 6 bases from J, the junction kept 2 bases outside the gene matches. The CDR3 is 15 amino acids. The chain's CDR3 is CASSEGLAGVDTQYF. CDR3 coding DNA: TGCGCCAGCAGTGAGGGACTAGCGGGAGTGGATACGCAGTATTTT.

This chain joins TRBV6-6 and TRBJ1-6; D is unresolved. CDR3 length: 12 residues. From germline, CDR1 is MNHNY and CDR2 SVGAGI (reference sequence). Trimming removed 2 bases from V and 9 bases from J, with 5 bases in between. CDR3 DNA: TGTGCCAGCAGTTACGTGGGTTCACCCCTCCACTTT. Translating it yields CASSYVGSPLHF.

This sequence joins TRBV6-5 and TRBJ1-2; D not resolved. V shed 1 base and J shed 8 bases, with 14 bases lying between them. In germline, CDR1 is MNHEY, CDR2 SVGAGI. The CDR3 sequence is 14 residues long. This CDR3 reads CASSYFGMVGGYTF. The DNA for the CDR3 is TGTGCCAGCAGTTACTTTGGGATGGTCGGAGGCTACACCTTC.

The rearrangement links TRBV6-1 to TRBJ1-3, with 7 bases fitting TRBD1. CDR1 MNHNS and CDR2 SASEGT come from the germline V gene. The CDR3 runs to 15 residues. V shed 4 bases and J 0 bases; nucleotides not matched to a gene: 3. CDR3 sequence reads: CASSAGGGSGNTIYF. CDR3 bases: TGTGCCAGCAGTGCAGGGGGAGGCTCTGGAAACACCATATATTTT.

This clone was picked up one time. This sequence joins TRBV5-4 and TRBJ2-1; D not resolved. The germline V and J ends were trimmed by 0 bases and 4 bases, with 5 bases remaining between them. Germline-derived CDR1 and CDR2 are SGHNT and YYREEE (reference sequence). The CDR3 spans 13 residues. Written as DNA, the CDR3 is TGTGCCAGCAGCTTGGGCCTATACAATGAGCAGTTCTTC. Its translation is CASSLGLYNEQFF. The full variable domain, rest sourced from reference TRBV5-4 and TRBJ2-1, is ETGVTQSPTHLIKTRGQQVTLRCSSQSGHNTVSWYQQALGQGPQFIFQYYREEENGRGNFPPRFSGLQFPNYSSELNVNALELDDSALYLCASSLGLYNEQFFGPGTRLTVL.